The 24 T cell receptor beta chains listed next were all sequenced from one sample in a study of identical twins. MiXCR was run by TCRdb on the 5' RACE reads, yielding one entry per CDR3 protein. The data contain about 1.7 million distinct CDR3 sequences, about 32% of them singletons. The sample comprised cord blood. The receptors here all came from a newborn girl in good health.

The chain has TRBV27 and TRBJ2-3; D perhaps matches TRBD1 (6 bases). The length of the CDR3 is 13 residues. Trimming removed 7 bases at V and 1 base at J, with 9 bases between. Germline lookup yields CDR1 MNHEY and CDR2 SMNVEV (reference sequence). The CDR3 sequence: CASKTGGTDTQYF. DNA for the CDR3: TGTGCCAGCAAGACAGGCGGCACAGATACGCAGTATTTT.

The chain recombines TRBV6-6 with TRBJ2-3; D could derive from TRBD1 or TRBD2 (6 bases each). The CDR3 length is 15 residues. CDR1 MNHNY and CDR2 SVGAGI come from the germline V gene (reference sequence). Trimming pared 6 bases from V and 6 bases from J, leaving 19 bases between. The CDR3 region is CASSHLGGPPDTQYF. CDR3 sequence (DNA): TGTGCCAGCAGCCACCTAGGGGGGCCTCCGGATACGCAGTATTTT.

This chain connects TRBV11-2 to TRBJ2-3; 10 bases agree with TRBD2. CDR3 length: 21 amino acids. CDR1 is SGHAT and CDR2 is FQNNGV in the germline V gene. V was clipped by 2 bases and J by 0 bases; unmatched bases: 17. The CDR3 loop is CASSLPSRASGGRHSTDTQYF. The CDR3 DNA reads TGTGCCAGCAGCTTACCTTCTAGAGCTAGCGGGGGCCGACATAGCACAGATACGCAGTATTTT.

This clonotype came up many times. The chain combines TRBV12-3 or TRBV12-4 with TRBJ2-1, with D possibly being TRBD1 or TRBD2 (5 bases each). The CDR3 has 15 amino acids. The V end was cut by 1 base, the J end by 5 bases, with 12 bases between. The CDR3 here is CASSLGGRGNNEQFF. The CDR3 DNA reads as TGTGCCAGCAGTTTAGGGGGCCGGGGTAACAATGAGCAGTTCTTC.

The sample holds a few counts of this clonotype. CDR3 bases: TGTGCCAGCAGCTTCACCTACAGGGTTGGGACAGATACGCAGTATTTT. This codes for CASSFTYRVGTDTQYF. The V and J genes are TRBV7-2 and TRBJ2-3, with D maybe TRBD1 (6 bases). Germline lookup yields CDR1 SGHTA and CDR2 FQGNSA. Trimming removed 3 bases from V and 3 bases from J, with 16 bases in between. The CDR3 is 16 amino acids.

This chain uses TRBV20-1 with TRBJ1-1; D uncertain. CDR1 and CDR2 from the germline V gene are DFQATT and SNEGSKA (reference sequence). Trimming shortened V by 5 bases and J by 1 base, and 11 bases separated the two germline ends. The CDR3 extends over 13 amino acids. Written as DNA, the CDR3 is TGCAGTGCTCCACGAGCTCGGAACACTGAAGCTTTCTTT. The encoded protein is CSAPRARNTEAFF.

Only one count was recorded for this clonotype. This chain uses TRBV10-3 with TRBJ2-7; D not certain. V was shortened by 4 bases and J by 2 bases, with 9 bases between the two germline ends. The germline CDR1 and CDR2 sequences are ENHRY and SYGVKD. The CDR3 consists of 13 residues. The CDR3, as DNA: TGTGCCATCAGTGTTGGCGCTACCTACGAGCAGTACTTC. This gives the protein CAISVGATYEQYF.

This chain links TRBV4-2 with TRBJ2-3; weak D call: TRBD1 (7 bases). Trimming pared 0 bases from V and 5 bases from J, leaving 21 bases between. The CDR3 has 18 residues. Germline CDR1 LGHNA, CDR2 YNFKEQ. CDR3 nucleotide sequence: TGTGCCAGCAGCCAAGATGCCAGGGGGGTGACTTGGGGAGATACGCAGTATTTT. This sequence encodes CASSQDARGVTWGDTQYF.

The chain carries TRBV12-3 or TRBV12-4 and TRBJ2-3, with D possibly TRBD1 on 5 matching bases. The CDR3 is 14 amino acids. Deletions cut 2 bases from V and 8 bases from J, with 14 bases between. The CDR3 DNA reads TGTGCCAGCAGTTTAAAGGGGCACGCAGCTACGCAGTATTTT. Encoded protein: CASSLKGHAATQYF.

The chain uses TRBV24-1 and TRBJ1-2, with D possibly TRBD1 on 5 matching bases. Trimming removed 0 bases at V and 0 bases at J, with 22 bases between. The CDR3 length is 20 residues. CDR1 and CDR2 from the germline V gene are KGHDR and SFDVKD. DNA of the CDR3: TGTGCCACCAGTGATTTGGAACGACTACCGACAGAGTCCACTAACTATGGCTACACCTTC. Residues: CATSDLERLPTESTNYGYTF.

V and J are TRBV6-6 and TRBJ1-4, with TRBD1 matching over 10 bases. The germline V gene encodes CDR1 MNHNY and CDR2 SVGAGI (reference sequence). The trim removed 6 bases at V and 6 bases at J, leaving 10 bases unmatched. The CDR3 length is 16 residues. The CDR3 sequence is CASRGQGMSYYEKLFF. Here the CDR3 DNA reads TGTGCCAGCAGGGGACAGGGGATGAGCTACTATGAAAAACTGTTTTTT.

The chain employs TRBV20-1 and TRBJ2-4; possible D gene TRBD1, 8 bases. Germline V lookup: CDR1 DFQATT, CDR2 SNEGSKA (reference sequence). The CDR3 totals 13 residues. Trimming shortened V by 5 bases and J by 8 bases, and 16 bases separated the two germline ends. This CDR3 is CSASRQGRDIQYF. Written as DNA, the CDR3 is TGCAGTGCTTCCAGACAGGGGAGGGACATTCAGTACTTC.

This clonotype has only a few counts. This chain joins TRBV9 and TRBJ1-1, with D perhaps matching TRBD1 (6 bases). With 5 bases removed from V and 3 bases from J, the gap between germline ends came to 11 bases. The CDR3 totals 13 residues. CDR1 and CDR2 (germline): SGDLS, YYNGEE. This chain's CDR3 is CASREGGYTEAFF. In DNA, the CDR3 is TGTGCCAGCAGGGAAGGGGGATACACTGAAGCTTTCTTT.

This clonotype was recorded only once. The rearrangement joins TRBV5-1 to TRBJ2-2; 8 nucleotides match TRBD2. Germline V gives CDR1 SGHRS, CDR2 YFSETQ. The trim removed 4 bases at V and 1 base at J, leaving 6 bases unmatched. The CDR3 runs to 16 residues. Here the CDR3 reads CASSIPSGGNTGELFF. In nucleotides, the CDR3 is TGCGCCAGCAGCATACCAAGCGGGGGGAACACCGGGGAGCTGTTTTTT.

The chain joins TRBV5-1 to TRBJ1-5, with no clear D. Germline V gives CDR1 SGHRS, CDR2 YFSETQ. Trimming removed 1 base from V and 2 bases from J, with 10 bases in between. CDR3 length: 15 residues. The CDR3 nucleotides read TGCGCCAGCAGCTTGACCTGGGGTGGCAATCAGCCCCAGCATTTT. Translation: CASSLTWGGNQPQHF.

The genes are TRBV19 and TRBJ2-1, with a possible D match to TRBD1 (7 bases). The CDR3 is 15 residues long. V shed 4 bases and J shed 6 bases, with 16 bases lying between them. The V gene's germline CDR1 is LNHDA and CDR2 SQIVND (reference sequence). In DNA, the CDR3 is TGTGCCAGTAGTACCGACAGGGAGGTGGGCAATGAGCAGTTCTTC. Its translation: CASSTDREVGNEQFF.

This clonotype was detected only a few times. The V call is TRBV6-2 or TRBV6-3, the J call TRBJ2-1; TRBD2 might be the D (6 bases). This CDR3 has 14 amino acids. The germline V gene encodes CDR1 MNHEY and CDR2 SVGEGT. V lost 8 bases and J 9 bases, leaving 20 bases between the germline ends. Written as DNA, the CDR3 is TGTGCCAGCGCTGAACCCGGGACTGGCCGTGAGCAGTTCTTC. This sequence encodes CASAEPGTGREQFF.

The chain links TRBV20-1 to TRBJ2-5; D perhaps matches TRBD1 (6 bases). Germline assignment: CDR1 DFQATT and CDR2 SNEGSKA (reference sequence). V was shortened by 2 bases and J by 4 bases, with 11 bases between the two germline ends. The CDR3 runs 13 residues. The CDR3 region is CSARHPGVETQYF. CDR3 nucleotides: TGCAGTGCTAGACACCCAGGGGTAGAGACCCAGTACTTC.

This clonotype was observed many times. This CDR3 is CASSWTGSNQPQHF. Here the CDR3 DNA reads TGTGCCAGCAGTTGGACAGGGAGCAATCAGCCCCAGCATTTT. The chain recombines TRBV6-6 with TRBJ1-5; 8 bases are shared with TRBD1. The CDR3 has 14 residues. Germline CDR1 is MNHNY and CDR2 is SVGAGI (reference sequence). J lost 1 base, V lost 4 bases, and 0 bases had no gene match.

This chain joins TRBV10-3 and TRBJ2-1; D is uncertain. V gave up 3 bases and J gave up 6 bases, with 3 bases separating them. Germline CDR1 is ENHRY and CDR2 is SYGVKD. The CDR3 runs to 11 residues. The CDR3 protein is CAISDSNEQFF. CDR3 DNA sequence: TGTGCCATCAGTGACAGCAATGAGCAGTTCTTC.

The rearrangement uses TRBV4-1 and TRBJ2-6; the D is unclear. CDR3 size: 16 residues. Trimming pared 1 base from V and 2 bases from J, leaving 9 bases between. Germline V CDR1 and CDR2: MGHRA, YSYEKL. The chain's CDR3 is CASSQAVIAGANVLTF. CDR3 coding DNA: TGCGCCAGCAGCCAAGCGGTAATCGCTGGGGCCAACGTCCTGACTTTC.

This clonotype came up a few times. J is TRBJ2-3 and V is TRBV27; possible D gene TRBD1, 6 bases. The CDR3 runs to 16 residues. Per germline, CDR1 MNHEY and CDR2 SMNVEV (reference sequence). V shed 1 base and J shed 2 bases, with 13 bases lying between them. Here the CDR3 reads CASSLLLGADTDTQYF. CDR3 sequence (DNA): TGTGCCAGCAGTTTATTGTTGGGGGCGGACACAGATACGCAGTATTTT.

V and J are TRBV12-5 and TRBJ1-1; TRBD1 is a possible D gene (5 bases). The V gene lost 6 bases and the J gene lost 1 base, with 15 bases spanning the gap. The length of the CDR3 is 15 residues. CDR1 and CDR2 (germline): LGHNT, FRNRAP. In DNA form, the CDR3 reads TGTGCTAGTGGCTCAAAAACCGGGGGGAACACTGAAGCTTTCTTT. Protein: CASGSKTGGNTEAFF. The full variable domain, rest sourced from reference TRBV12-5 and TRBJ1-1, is DARVTQTPRHKVTEMGQEVTMRCQPILGHNTVFWYRQTMMQGLELLAYFRNRAPLDDSGMPKDRFSAEMPDATLATLKIQPSEPRDSAVYFCASGSKTGGNTEAFFGQGTRLTVV.

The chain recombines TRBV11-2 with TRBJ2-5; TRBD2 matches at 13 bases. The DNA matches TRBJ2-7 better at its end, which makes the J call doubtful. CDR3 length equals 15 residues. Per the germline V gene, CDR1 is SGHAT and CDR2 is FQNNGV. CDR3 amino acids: CASSLVGLAGVEQYF. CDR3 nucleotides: TGTGCCAGCAGCTTAGTCGGACTAGCGGGAGTCGAGCAGTACTTC.